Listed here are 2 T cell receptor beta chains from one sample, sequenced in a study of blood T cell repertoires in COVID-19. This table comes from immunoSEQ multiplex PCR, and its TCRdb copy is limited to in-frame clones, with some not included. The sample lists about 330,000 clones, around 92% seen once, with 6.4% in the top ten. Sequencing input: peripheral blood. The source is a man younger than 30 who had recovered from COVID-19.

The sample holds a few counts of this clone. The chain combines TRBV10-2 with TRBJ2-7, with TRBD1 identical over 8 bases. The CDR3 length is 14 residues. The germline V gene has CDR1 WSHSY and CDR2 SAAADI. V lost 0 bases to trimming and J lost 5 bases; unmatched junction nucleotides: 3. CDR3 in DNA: TGCGCCAGCAGTGAGTCGGGACAGGTTAACGAGCAGTACTTC. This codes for CASSESGQVNEQYF.

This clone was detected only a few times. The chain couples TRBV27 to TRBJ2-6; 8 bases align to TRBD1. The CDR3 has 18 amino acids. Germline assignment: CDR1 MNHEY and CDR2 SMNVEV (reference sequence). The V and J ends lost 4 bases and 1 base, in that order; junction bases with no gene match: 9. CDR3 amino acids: CASSSGTGYQSGANVLTF. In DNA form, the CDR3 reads TGTGCCAGCAGTTCAGGGACAGGTTATCAATCTGGGGCCAACGTCCTGACTTTC.